The entry below gives a single TCR beta chain sequence along with its context. The antigen remains unidentified. The sample is drawn from a study of T-cell memory formation after mild COVID-19. Turning to the study itself: Most TCR clusters belonged to a single donor.

V was cut by 0 bases and J by 0 bases, with 9 bases left in between. CDR1 and CDR2 (germline): LGHNA, YSLEER. This CDR3 is 17 amino acids long. The TCR alpha and TCR beta cDNA libraries, bearing sample barcodes and UMIs, were generated by 5'RACE using constant-segment primers. In TCRdb, the 5' RACE reads were re-called with MiXCR into one record per CDR3 protein. There are about 38,000 distinct CDR3 sequences in the sample; around 10% occur only once, and roughly 27% lies in the top ten. The study, taken as a whole, reports: Pre-infection memory carried some responding clones, suggesting that cross-reactive memory joined.

The TCR originated in a man aged 18 to 29 who had mild COVID-19 (a few samples of this study predate the infection). Cell type and time point are not known. The genes are TRBV4-3 and TRBJ2-6; no reliable D call. Sequences were obtained from PBMCs or a T cell subset sorted from them (not recorded which). Here the CDR3 reads CASSQDTVHSGANVLTF. In nucleotides, the CDR3 is TGCGCCAGCAGCCAAGACACGGTACACTCTGGGGCCAACGTCCTGACTTTC.